This TCR beta chain was identified during a study of early T cells in non-severe SARS-CoV-2 infection (dated by TCRdb to the early 2020s). A note on the overall study: Because TCR sequencing was done on bulk RNA from unsorted whole blood, the alpha and beta chains could not be paired. Broader findings and caveats from the paper: Matching against VDJdb was skewed toward anti-spike CD8 responses, likely underestimated virus-specific expansions, and missed private and CD4 specificities.

Reading from cysteine to phenylalanine, the CDR3 counts 15 amino acids. CDR3 DNA only is kept here, 45 bases in frame from base 1. The germline V gene sets CDR1 to SGHTS and CDR2 to YDEGEE. V gives up 1 base and J gives up 2 bases, and the segment between their germline ends measures 12 bases. This was a case-control study nested in a cohort of healthcare workers in London, UK, who had nasopharyngeal swab PCR tests and blood samples taken every week. Healthcare workers were recruited during the week of the UK lockdown, between 23 and 31 March 2020, and followed weekly for up to about 16 weeks. The method behind the library was 5' RACE. The sequencing machine was a NextSeq 500. The TCR library protocol attached unique molecular identifiers to individual cDNA molecules to correct for sequencing error and PCR bias. Both TCR alpha and beta chains were sequenced, and tight co-correlation was observed between alpha and beta sequence abundances in each sample. On the authors' methods: V gene, J gene and CDR3 annotation of TCR sequences was performed with Decombinator V4. TCRs were defined as expanded if a significant change between any two time points was detected under a Poisson model with p below 0.0001. Abundances of TCRs were expressed as counts per million after normalisation to the total number of TCRs sequenced in each sample. TRAV1-2 paired with TRAJ12, TRAJ20 or TRAJ33 defined MAIT TCRs, while TRAV10 paired with TRAJ18 defined iNKT TCRs. A search of VDJdb, accessed on 1 November 2021, was run for TCRs annotated to CMV, EBV and SARS-CoV-2, with TCRs annotated for multiple antigens excluded. TCRdb applied fastp at Q25 and MiXCR to the public reads, then kept only in-frame beta chains. Rows are combined by CDR3 protein, so each entry shows the most common genes and DNA. The V and J calls and clone size are TCRdb's, not the authors'. The sample records 40,000 to 55,000 distinct CDR3 sequences, approximately 12% of which are singletons. 15% to 20% of the sample belongs to the ten largest clones.

This clonotype was seen at least ten times. The target of this receptor is not known. No per-base quality is available; no much larger clone lies one base away. The TCR sequence derives from an adult who was a healthcare worker with PCR-confirmed SARS-CoV-2 infection or an uninfected control (not recorded which). Recombination connected TRBV5-8 to TRBJ1-2; D gene: possibly TRBD1, on 6 matching bases. The sample taken for sequencing was whole blood. At the DNA level, the sequence is TGTGCCAGCAGCTTGAAGGACAGAGACAACTATGGCTACACCTTC. It translates as CASSLKDRDNYGYTF.